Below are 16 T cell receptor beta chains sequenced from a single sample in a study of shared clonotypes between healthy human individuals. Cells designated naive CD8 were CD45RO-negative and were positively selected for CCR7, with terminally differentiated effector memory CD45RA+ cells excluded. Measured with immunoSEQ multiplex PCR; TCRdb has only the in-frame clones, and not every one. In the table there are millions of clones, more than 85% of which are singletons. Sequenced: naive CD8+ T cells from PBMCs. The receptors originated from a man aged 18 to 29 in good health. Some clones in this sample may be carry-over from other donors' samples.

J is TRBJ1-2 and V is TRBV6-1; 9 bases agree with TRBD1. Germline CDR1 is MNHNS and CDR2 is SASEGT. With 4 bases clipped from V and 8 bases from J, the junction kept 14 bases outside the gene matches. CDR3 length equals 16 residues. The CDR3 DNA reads TGTGCCAGCAGTGCGCATTATGGGACAGGGTTCGGCGGCTACACCTTC. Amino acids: CASSAHYGTGFGGYTF.

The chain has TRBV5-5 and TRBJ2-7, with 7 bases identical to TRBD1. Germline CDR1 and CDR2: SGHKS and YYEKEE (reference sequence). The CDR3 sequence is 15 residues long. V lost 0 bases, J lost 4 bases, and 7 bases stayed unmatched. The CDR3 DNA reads TGTGCCAGCAGCTTGGCCCCAGGGGGTATATACGAGCAGTACTTC. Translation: CASSLAPGGIYEQYF.

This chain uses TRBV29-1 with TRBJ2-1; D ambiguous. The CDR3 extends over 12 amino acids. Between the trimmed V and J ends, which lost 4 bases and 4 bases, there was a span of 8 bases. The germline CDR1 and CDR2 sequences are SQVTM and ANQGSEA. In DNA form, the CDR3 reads TGCAGCGTTGGTGAGAGTTACAATGAGCAGTTCTTC. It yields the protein CSVGESYNEQFF.

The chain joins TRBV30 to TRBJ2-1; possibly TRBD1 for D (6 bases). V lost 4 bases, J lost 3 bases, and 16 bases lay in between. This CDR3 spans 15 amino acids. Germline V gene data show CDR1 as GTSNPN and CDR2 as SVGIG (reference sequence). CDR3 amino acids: CAWTARAGVYNEQFF. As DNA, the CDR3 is TGTGCCTGGACCGCTCGGGCAGGGGTCTACAATGAGCAGTTCTTC.

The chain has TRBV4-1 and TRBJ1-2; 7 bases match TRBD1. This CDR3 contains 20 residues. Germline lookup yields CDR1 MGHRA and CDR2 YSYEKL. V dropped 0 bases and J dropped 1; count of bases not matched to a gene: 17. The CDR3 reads CASSQDFRAGRGFINYGYTF. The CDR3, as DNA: TGCGCCAGCAGCCAAGATTTCAGGGCTGGCAGGGGGTTTATTAACTATGGCTACACCTTC.

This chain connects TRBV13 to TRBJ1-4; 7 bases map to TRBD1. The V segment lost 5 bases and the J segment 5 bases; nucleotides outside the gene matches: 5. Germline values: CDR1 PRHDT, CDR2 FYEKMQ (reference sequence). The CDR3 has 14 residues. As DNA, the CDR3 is TGTGCCAGCAGCATCCGGGACAGAAATGAAAAACTGTTTTTT. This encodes CASSIRDRNEKLFF. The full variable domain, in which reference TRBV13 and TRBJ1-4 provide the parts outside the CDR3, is AAGVIQSPRHLIKEKRETATLKCYPIPRHDTVYWYQQGPGQDPQFLISFYEKMQSDKGSIPDRFSAQQFSDYHSELNMSSLELGDSALYFCASSIRDRNEKLFFGSGTQLSVL.

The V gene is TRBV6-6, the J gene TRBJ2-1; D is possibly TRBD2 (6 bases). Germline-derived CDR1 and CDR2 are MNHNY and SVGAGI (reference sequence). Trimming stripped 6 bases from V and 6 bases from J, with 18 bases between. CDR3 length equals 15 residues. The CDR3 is CASSPSGASVNEQFF. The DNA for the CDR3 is TGTGCCAGCAGCCCTTCCGGGGCTAGCGTCAATGAGCAGTTCTTC.

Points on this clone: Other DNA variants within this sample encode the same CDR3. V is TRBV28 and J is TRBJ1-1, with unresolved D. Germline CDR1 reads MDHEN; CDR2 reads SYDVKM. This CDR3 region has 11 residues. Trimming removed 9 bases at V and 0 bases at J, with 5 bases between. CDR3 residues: CASSVNTEAFF. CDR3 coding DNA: TGTGCCAGTTCGGTGAACACTGAAGCTTTCTTT.

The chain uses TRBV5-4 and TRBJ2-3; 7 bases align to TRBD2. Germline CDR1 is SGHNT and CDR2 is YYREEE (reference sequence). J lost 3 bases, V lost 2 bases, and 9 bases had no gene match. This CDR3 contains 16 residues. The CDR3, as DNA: TGTGCCAGCAGCTTACACGGGGGGAGGGGTACAGATACGCAGTATTTT. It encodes CASSLHGGRGTDTQYF. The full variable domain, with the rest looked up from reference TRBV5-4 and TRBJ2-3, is ETGVTQSPTHLIKTRGQQVTLRCSSQSGHNTVSWYQQALGQGPQFIFQYYREEENGRGNFPPRFSGLQFPNYSSELNVNALELDDSALYLCASSLHGGRGTDTQYFGPGTRLTVL.

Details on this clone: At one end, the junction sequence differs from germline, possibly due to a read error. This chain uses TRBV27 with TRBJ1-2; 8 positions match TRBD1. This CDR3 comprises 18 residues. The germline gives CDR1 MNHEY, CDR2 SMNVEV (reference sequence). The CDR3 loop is CASSLSRTGLDLDYGYTF. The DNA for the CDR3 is TGTGCCAGCAGTCTATCTCGGACAGGGCTAGACCTAGACTATGGCTACACCTTC.

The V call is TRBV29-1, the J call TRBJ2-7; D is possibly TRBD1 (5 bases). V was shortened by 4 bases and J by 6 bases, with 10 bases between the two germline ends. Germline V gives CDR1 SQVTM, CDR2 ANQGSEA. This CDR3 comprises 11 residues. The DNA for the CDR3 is TGCAGCGTTGTGACAGATCTCGAGCAGTACTTC. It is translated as CSVVTDLEQYF.

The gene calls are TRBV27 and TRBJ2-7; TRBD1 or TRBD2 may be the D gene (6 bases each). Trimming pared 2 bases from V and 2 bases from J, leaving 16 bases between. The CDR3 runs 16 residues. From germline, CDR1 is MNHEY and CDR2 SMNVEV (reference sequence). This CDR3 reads CASSLIPGALPYEQYF. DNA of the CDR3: TGTGCCAGCAGTTTAATTCCGGGGGCGTTGCCCTACGAGCAGTACTTC.

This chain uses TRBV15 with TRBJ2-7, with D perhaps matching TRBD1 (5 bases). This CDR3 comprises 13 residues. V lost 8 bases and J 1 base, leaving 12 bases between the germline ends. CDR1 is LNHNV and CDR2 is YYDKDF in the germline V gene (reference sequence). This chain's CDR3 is CATGEGVSYEQYF. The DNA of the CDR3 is TGTGCCACCGGGGAAGGGGTGTCCTACGAGCAGTACTTC.

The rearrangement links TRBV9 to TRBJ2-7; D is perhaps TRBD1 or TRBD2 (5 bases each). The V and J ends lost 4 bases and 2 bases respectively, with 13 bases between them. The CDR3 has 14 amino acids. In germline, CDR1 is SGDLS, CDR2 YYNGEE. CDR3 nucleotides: TGTGCCAGCAGCATAAGGGACGGCCCCTACGAGCAGTACTTC. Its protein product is CASSIRDGPYEQYF.

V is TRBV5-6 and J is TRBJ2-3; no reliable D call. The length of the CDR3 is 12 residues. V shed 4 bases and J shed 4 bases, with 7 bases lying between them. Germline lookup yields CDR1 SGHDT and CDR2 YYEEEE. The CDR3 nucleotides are TGTGCCAGCAGCGTTGGGGCAGATACGCAGTATTTT. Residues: CASSVGADTQYF.

The CDR3 reads CASSNLPEALMATQYF. The DNA of the CDR3 is TGCGCCAGCAGTAACCTCCCAGAGGCCCTAATGGCGACCCAGTACTTC. The chain links TRBV10-2 to TRBJ2-5, with D uncertain. Germline V gene data show CDR1 as WSHSY and CDR2 as SAAADI. The germline V and J ends were trimmed by 5 bases and 7 bases, with 23 bases remaining between them. This CDR3 is built from 16 residues.